What follows describes a single T cell receptor beta chain. Antigen unknown. This sample stems from a study of T cells in tuberculosis. Study information: Sequenced TCRs come from CD1B-GMM tetramer-binding T cells. Study outcomes and limitations: GMM-specific TCRs were nearer to active tuberculosis alpha repertoires, suggesting expansion. The TCR-beta difference was not significant; alpha differences partly reflected length.

The V and J ends lost 4 bases and 3 bases, in that order; junction bases with no gene match: 4. The CDR3 totals 15 residues. Looked up from germline, CDR1 is MDHEN and CDR2 is SYDVKM. The repertoire was sequenced with immunoSEQ multiplex PCR; TCRdb's copy has only in-frame clones and lacks some. The sample lists 30,000 to 45,000 clones; 90% to 95% were seen once. The sample comprised PBMCs. The origin of this receptor is a donor under 30 with latent tuberculosis or without tuberculosis infection. Some clones in this sample may be carry-over from other donors' samples. This sequence joins TRBV28 and TRBJ2-2, with 8 bases matching TRBD2. CDR3 sequence: CASSSRGAYTGELFF. The CDR3 DNA reads as TGTGCCAGCAGTTCGCGGGGGGCCTACACCGGGGAGCTGTTTTTT.